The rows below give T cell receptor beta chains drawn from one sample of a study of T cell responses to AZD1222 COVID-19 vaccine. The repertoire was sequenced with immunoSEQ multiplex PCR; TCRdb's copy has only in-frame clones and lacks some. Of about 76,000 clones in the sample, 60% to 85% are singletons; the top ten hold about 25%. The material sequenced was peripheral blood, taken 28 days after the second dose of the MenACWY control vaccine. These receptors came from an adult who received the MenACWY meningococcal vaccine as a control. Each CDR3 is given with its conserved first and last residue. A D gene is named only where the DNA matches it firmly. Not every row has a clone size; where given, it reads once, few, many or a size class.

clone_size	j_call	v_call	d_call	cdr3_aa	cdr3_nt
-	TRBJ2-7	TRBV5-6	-	CASSLLAQGSPYEQYF	TGTGCCAGCAGCTTATTAGCGCAGGGGTCCCCCTACGAGCAGTACTTC
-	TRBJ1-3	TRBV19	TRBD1	CASNTPQGSSGNTIYF	TGTGCCAGTAATACCCCACAGGGGAGCTCTGGAAACACCATATATTTT
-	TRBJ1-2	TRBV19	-	CASSIDSLFYTF	TGTGCCAGTAGTATTGACAGCCTATTCTACACCTTC
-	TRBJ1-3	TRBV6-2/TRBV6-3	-	CASSYDGANGNTIYF	TGTGCCAGCAGTTACGACGGGGCGAACGGAAACACCATATATTTT
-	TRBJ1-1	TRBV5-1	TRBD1	CASSAGGTGSGTEAFF	TGCGCCAGCAGCGCAGGGGGGACAGGGTCGGGGACTGAAGCTTTCTTT
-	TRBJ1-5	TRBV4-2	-	CASSQDSLNQPQHF	TGTGCCAGCAGCCAAGACAGTCTCAATCAGCCCCAGCATTTT
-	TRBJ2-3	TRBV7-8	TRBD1	CASSHGTDTDTQYF	TGTGCCAGCAGCCACGGGACAGACACAGATACGCAGTATTTT
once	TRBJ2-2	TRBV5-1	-	CASSLDTGGTGELFF	TGCGCCAGCAGCTTAGACACAGGCGGCACCGGGGAGCTGTTTTTT
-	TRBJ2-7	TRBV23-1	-	CALIYEQYF	TGCGCCCTTATTTACGAGCAGTACTTC
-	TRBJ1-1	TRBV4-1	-	CASSQDPWGGISTEAFF	TGCGCCAGCAGCCAAGATCCATGGGGGGGGATTAGCACTGAAGCTTTCTTT
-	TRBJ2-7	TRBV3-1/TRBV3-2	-	CASSQDTRSDEQYF	TGTGCCAGCAGCCAAGACACTAGATCCGACGAGCAGTACTTC
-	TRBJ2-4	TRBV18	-	CASSPQSTLAKNIQYF	TGTGCCAGCTCACCACAGAGTACTCTAGCCAAAAACATTCAGTACTTC
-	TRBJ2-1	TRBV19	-	CASSPVGYGEQFF	TGTGCCAGTAGCCCAGTGGGGTATGGTGAGCAGTTCTTC
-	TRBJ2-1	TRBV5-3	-	CARSEGLWFTEQFF	TGTGCCAGAAGCGAAGGACTATGGTTTACTGAGCAGTTCTTC
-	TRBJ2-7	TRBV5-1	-	CASSLGDTPYEQYF	TGCGCCAGCAGCTTGGGGGACACCCCCTACGAGCAGTACTTC
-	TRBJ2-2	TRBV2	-	CASSVAGELFF	TGTGCCAGCAGTGTGGCCGGGGAGCTGTTTTTT
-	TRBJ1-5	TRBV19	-	CASSIDQGGGDQPQHF	TGTGCCAGTAGTATAGATCAAGGAGGCGGGGATCAGCCCCAGCATTTT
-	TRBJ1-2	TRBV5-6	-	CASSLVPDQYGYTF	TGTGCCAGCAGCTTGGTTCCAGACCAATATGGCTACACCTTC
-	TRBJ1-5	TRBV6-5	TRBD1	CATRSGTGNQPQHF	TGTGCCACGAGATCCGGGACAGGGAACCAGCCCCAGCATTTT
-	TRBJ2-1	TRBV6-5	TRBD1	CASSPIRDRDNEQFF	TGTGCCAGCAGTCCAATCCGGGACAGGGACAATGAGCAGTTCTTC
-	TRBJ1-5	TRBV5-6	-	CASSLKGGVSNQPQHF	TGTGCCAGCAGCTTGAAGGGCGGGGTTAGCAATCAGCCCCAGCATTTT
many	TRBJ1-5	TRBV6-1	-	CASSEFMSNQPQHF	TGTGCCAGCAGTGAATTTATGAGCAATCAGCCCCAGCATTTT
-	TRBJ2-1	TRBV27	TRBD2	CASSLSVTSAYNEQFF	TGTGCCAGCAGTTTATCAGTGACTAGCGCCTACAATGAGCAGTTCTTC
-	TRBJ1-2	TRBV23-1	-	CASSQSAGEKGYTF	TGCGCCAGCAGTCAATCCGCTGGGGAAAAGGGCTACACCTTC
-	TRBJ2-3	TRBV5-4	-	CASSLDGIDTQYF	TGTGCCAGCAGCTTAGATGGAATAGATACGCAGTATTTT
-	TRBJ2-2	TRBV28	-	CASSFQNTGELFF	TGTGCCAGCAGTTTTCAGAACACCGGGGAGCTGTTTTTT
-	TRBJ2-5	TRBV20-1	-	CSASIEETQYF	TGCAGTGCTTCGATTGAAGAGACCCAGTACTTC
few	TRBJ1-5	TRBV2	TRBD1	CASKEGGEGQPQHF	TGTGCCAGCAAGGAAGGGGGCGAGGGTCAGCCCCAGCATTTT
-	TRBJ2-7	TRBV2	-	CASSEGGGKRAYEQYF	TGTGCCAGCAGTGAAGGTGGGGGAAAAAGGGCCTACGAGCAGTACTTC
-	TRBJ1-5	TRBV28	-	CASMGRSNQPQHF	TGTGCCAGCATGGGGAGGAGCAATCAGCCCCAGCATTTT
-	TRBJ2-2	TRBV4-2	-	CASSQVKEGVGTGELFF	TGTGCCAGCAGCCAGGTGAAGGAGGGAGTGGGCACCGGGGAGCTGTTTTTT
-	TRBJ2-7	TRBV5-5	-	CASSLSRSAYEQYF	TGTGCCAGCAGCTTGTCGAGAAGTGCCTACGAGCAGTACTTC
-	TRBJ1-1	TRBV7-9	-	CASSLSGQNTEAFF	TGTGCCAGCAGCTTGTCGGGACAGAACACTGAAGCTTTCTTT
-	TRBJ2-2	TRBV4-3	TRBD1	CASSRDRTTTGELFF	TGCGCCAGCAGCCGGGACAGAACTACCACCGGGGAGCTGTTTTTT
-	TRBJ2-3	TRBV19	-	CASNIQGGDTQYF	TGTGCCAGTAACATACAGGGGGGGGATACGCAGTATTTT
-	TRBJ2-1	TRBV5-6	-	CASSLARASEQFF	TGTGCCAGCAGCTTGGCGAGGGCGTCCGAGCAGTTCTTC
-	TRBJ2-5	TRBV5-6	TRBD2	CASSLVRGGWETQYF	TGTGCCAGCAGCTTGGTGCGGGGGGGATGGGAGACCCAGTACTTC
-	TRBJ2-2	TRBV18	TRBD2	CASSPTSVTGELFF	TGTGCCAGCTCACCTACTAGCGTCACCGGGGAGCTGTTTTTT
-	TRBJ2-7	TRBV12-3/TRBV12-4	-	CASSPMAYSEQYF	TGTGCCAGCAGCCCGATGGCATACTCCGAGCAGTACTTC
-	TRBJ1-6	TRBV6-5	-	CASSNGGGGISPLHF	TGTGCCAGCAGCAACGGTGGCGGGGGAATTTCACCCCTCCACTTT
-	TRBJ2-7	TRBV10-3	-	CAIKGRGDEQYF	TGTGCCATCAAGGGACGGGGCGACGAGCAGTACTTC
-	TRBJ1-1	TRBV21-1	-	CASSKPGYYTEAFF	TGTGCCAGCAGCAAACCCGGGTACTACACTGAAGCTTTCTTT
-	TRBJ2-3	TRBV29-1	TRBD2	CSVETSGGLGDTQYF	TGCAGCGTTGAGACTAGCGGGGGCCTTGGAGATACGCAGTATTTT
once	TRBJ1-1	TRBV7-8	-	CASSLGRYTEAFF	TGTGCCAGCAGCTTAGGAAGATACACTGAAGCTTTCTTT
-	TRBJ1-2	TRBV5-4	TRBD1	CASSLDAGGLPNYGYTF	TGTGCCAGCAGCTTGGATGCAGGGGGGCTGCCTAACTATGGCTACACCTTC
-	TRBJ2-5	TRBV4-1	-	CASSLESFGSQETQYF	TGCGCCAGCAGCCTAGAGTCTTTTGGGAGTCAAGAGACCCAGTACTTC
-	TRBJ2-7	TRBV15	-	CATSRDKGPTPTREQYF	TGTGCCACCAGCAGAGATAAGGGGCCAACCCCTACGAGGGAGCAGTACTTC
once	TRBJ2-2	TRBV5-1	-	CASSPVPGGSNTGELFF	TGCGCCAGCAGCCCCGTTCCCGGCGGTTCGAACACCGGGGAGCTGTTTTTT
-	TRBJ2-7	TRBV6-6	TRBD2	CASSSPTGLAAYEQYF	TGTGCCAGCAGTTCTCCAACGGGACTAGCCGCCTACGAGCAGTACTTC
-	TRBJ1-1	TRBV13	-	CASSLAGGGTEAFF	TGTGCCAGCAGCTTAGCCGGGGGCGGCACTGAAGCTTTCTTT
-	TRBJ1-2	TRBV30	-	CAWNPRQAGYGYTF	TGTGCCTGGAACCCACGCCAGGCGGGGTATGGCTACACCTTC
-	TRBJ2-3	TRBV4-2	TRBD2	CASSQWTSPTDTQYF	TGTGCCAGCAGCCAGTGGACTAGCCCCACAGATACGCAGTATTTT
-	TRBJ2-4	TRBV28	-	CASTGPWGGNIQYF	TGTGCTTCCACCGGCCCCTGGGGTGGAAACATTCAGTACTTC
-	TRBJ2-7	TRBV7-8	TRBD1	CASSRSGTEAYEQYF	TGTGCCAGCAGCCGATCCGGGACAGAAGCCTACGAGCAGTACTTC